These 11 T cell receptor beta chains were sequenced from one sample in a study of CD8 T cells in ankylosing spondylitis. TCRdb independently ran MiXCR on the 5' RACE reads; one entry per CDR3 protein. The sample contains hundreds of thousands of distinct CDR3 sequences, 12% of which appear only once. Their antigens remain unidentified. Overall study results and limits: The study identified a TCR beta motif of under ten highly homologous variants that appeared characteristic of ankylosing spondylitis blood.

The material sequenced was blood, either unsorted or a sorted T cell fraction (not recorded which). The receptors were sampled from a male donor with ankylosing spondylitis.

This clonotype was seen a handful of times. The chain links TRBV20-1 to TRBJ2-3; D gene uncertain. The V end was cut by 1 base, the J end by 7 bases, with 6 bases between. Germline V CDR1 and CDR2: DFQATT, SNEGSKA (reference sequence). The CDR3 covers 11 residues. The CDR3 region has the DNA TGCAGTGCTAGAGGGGAAAATACGCAGTATTTT. Its protein is CSARGENTQYF.

This rearrangement joins TRBV27 to TRBJ2-3; D call uncertain. The V gene's germline CDR1 is MNHEY and CDR2 SMNVEV (reference sequence). The CDR3 has 15 amino acids. Trimming removed 4 bases from V and 7 bases from J, with 18 bases in between. The CDR3 loop reads CASSSVESFRHTQYF. CDR3 bases: TGTGCCAGCAGTTCTGTCGAGAGTTTCCGCCATACGCAGTATTTT.

V usage is TRBV18 and J usage is TRBJ1-5; 8 positions agree with TRBD1. Germline values: CDR1 KGHSH, CDR2 LQKENI. V lost 3 bases, J lost 7 bases, and 8 bases stayed unmatched. The CDR3 has 15 residues. The CDR3: CASSPSGQEDQPQHF. CDR3 nucleotide sequence: TGTGCCAGCTCACCCTCGGGACAGGAGGACCAGCCCCAGCATTTT. The full variable domain, in which reference TRBV18 and TRBJ1-5 provide the parts outside the CDR3, is NAGVMQNPRHLVRRRGQEARLRCSPMKGHSHVYWYRQLPEEGLKFMVYLQKENIIDESGMPKERFSAEFPKEGPSILRIQQVVRGDSAAYFCASSPSGQEDQPQHFGDGTRLSIL.

This clonotype was seen many times. The genes are TRBV25-1 and TRBJ1-1; D call uncertain. Germline V lookup: CDR1 MGHDK, CDR2 SYGVNS. The CDR3 sequence is 12 residues long. The V and J ends lost 8 bases and 6 bases respectively, with 13 bases between them. The chain's CDR3 is CASRLGWAEAFF. The CDR3 region has the DNA TGTGCCAGCCGGCTGGGATGGGCTGAAGCTTTCTTT.

V usage is TRBV12-3 or TRBV12-4 and J usage is TRBJ2-3, with 8 bases lining up with TRBD1. The length of the CDR3 is 15 residues. With 5 bases clipped from V and 6 bases from J, the junction kept 10 bases outside the gene matches. Here the CDR3 DNA reads TGTGCCAGCAGTATTCATACAGGGGGACCCGATACGCAGTATTTT. Translation gives CASSIHTGGPDTQYF.

This sequence joins TRBV5-6 and TRBJ1-5; 9 nucleotides align to TRBD1. CDR3 length equals 14 residues. Germline V gene sequence: CDR1 SGHDT, CDR2 YYEEEE. V lost 2 bases, J lost 10 bases, and 7 bases stayed unmatched. The DNA for the CDR3 is TGTGCCAGCAGCTTCTGGGACAGGGAGTCCCCCCAGCATTTT. This gives the protein CASSFWDRESPQHF. The full variable domain, in which reference TRBV5-6 and TRBJ1-5 provide the parts outside the CDR3, is DAGVTQSPTHLIKTRGQQVTLRCSPKSGHDTVSWYQQALGQGPQFIFQYYEEEERQRGNFPDRFSGHQFPNYSSELNVNALLLGDSALYLCASSFWDRESPQHFGDGTRLSIL.

This clonotype was seen a handful of times. The chain employs TRBV20-1 and TRBJ2-2, with D tentatively TRBD1 (6 bases). Looked up from germline, CDR1 is DFQATT and CDR2 is SNEGSKA (reference sequence). CDR3 length: 14 residues. With 6 bases removed from V and 1 base from J, the gap between germline ends came to 12 bases. CDR3 nucleotides: TGCAGTGCGAGGACAGAGATGAACACCGGGGAGCTGTTTTTT. It yields the protein CSARTEMNTGELFF.

This chain joins TRBV5-1 and TRBJ1-4; weak D call: TRBD1 (6 bases). Germline loops: CDR1 SGHRS, CDR2 YFSETQ. With 2 bases removed from V and 5 bases from J, the gap between germline ends came to 16 bases. The CDR3 spans 16 residues. This CDR3 is CASSFDTDSKNEKLFF. Here the CDR3 DNA reads TGCGCCAGCAGCTTTGACACGGACAGCAAGAATGAAAAACTGTTTTTT.

The chain links TRBV7-2 to TRBJ1-1; 8 bases are a match to TRBD1. V gave up 4 bases and J gave up 0 bases; unmatched junction bases: 7. There are 16 residues in the CDR3. Per germline, CDR1 SGHTA and CDR2 FQGNSA. The CDR3 loop reads CASSYKQGGLNTEAFF. The CDR3 DNA sequence: TGTGCCAGCAGCTATAAACAGGGGGGATTGAACACTGAAGCTTTCTTT.

This clonotype was recorded a few times. The chain employs TRBV4-2 and TRBJ1-6; 10 bases fit TRBD1. The CDR3 runs 15 residues. V shed 3 bases and J 9 bases; nucleotides not matched to a gene: 5. Per the germline V gene, CDR1 is LGHNA and CDR2 is YNFKEQ. CDR3 protein: CASSHLWDRGSPLHF. The DNA for the CDR3 is TGTGCCAGCAGCCATTTATGGGACAGGGGTTCACCCCTCCACTTT.

Ten or more counts support this clonotype. This chain uses TRBV29-1 with TRBJ1-2; D is unresolved. There are 13 residues in the CDR3. Germline loops: CDR1 SQVTM, CDR2 ANQGSEA. Trimming removed 0 bases at V and 6 bases at J, with 11 bases between. Here the CDR3 DNA reads TGCAGCGTTGAAGACACAGTGCTGGATGGCTACACCTTC. Protein: CSVEDTVLDGYTF.